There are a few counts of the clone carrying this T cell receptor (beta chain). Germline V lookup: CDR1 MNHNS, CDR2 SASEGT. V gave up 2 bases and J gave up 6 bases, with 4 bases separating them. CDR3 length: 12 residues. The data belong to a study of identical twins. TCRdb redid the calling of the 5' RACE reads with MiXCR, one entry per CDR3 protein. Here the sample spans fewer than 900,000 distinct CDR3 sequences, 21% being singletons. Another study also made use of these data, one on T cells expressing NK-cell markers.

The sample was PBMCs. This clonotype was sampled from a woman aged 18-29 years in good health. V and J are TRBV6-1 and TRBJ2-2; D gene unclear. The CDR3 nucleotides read TGTGCCAGCAGTGAACGGGCCGGGGAGCTGTTTTTT. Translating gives CASSERAGELFF.